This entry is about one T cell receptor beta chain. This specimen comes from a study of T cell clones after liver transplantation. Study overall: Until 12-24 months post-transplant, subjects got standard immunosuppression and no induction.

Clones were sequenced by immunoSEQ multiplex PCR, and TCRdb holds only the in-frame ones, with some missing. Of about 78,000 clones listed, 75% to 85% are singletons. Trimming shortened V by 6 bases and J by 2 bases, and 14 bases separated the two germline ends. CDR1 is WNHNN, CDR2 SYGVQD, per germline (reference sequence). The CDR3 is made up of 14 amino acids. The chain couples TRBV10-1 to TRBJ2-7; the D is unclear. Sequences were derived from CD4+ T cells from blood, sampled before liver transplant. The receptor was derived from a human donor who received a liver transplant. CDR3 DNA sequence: TGCGCCAGCAGCGCTCAGTTGGCCCCCTACGAGCAGTACTTC. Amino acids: CASSAQLAPYEQYF.